This paragraph covers one T cell receptor (beta chain) sequence. The source of the sample is a study of control samples from healthy donors and cancer patients. TCRdb keeps only in-frame clones here, not all; method: immunoSEQ multiplex PCR. The sample contains around 150,000 clones, approximately 94% of which appear only once. The V gene's germline CDR1 is LNHDA and CDR2 SQIVND (reference sequence). The CDR3 has 12 residues. With 1 base removed from V and 6 bases from J, the gap between germline ends came to 3 bases. The receptor was derived from a middle-aged woman in good health. The chain has TRBV19 and TRBJ2-2, with unresolved D. Material for sequencing was blood. The chain's CDR3 is CASSIGSGELFF. The CDR3 DNA follows: TGTGCCAGTAGTATAGGGTCCGGGGAGCTGTTTTTT. The full variable domain, with the rest looked up from reference TRBV19 and TRBJ2-2, is DGGITQSPKYLFRKEGQNVTLSCEQNLNHDAMYWYRQDPGQGLRLIYYSQIVNDFQKGDIAEGYSVSREKKESFPLTVTSAQKNPTAFYLCASSIGSGELFFGEGSRLTVL.